A selection of T cell receptor beta chains follows, all from one sample in a study of blood T cell repertoires in COVID-19. The data were produced by immunoSEQ multiplex PCR, yet TCRdb's version contains in-frame clones alone and is incomplete. The sample contains about 200,000 clones, approximately 87% of which appear only once. The sequencing input was peripheral blood. These receptors originate from a woman between 50 and 59 years old with acute or convalescent COVID-19. Each CDR3 is given with its conserved first and last residue. The order of the fields is D gene, V gene, clone size, J gene, CDR3 protein, CDR3 DNA. The D gene is left open where the match is weak. Clone sizes are given selectively: once, few, many, or a class where the clone is expanded.

D: TRBD2
V: TRBV28
size: NA
J: TRBJ2-3
CDR3: CASSFVLAVKASTDTQYF
DNA: TGTGCCAGCAGTTTCGTACTAGCGGTGAAAGCTAGCACAGATACGCAGTATTTT

D: TRBD2
V: TRBV4-1
size: NA
J: TRBJ2-2
CDR3: CASSQVSGLPLGGELFF
DNA: TGCGCCAGCAGCCAAGTTTCGGGACTACCCTTGGGCGGGGAGCTGTTTTTT

D: NA
V: TRBV6-5
size: NA
J: TRBJ1-4
CDR3: CASSYSRGDEKLFF
DNA: TGTGCCAGCAGTTACTCGAGAGGAGATGAAAAACTGTTTTTT

D: NA
V: TRBV4-3
size: NA
J: TRBJ2-2
CDR3: CASSPEILGNTGELFF
DNA: TGCGCCAGCAGCCCGGAGATACTTGGGAACACCGGGGAGCTGTTTTTT

D: NA
V: TRBV19
size: NA
J: TRBJ1-1
CDR3: CASSGDIDTEAFF
DNA: TGTGCCAGTAGTGGGGACATAGACACTGAAGCTTTCTTT

D: TRBD1
V: TRBV6-5
size: NA
J: TRBJ2-7
CDR3: CASSSRTGLSYEQYF
DNA: TGTGCCAGCAGTTCTAGGACAGGCCTCTCCTACGAGCAGTACTTC

D: TRBD2
V: TRBV29-1
size: NA
J: TRBJ2-3
CDR3: CSVEPQGGGLSDTQYF
DNA: TGCAGCGTTGAGCCCCAAGGCGGGGGGTTGTCAGATACGCAGTATTTT

D: NA
V: TRBV10-3
size: NA
J: TRBJ2-3
CDR3: CAIRLTGTDTQYF
DNA: TGTGCCATCAGGTTGACAGGCACAGATACGCAGTATTTT

D: NA
V: TRBV6-5
size: NA
J: TRBJ2-5
CDR3: CASTRGSQETQYF
DNA: TGTGCCAGCACCAGGGGTTCCCAAGAGACCCAGTACTTC

D: TRBD1
V: TRBV27
size: NA
J: TRBJ2-3
CDR3: CASRRDRGQYDTQYF
DNA: TGTGCCAGCAGACGCGACAGGGGGCAATACGATACGCAGTATTTT

D: NA
V: TRBV5-4
size: few
J: TRBJ1-2
CDR3: CASSLGPRVGAYGYTF
DNA: TGTGCCAGCAGCTTGGGTCCCAGGGTAGGCGCCTATGGCTACACCTTC

D: NA
V: TRBV2
size: NA
J: TRBJ1-4
CDR3: CASSGTPLTEKLFF
DNA: TGTGCCAGCAGCGGGACACCCCTTACTGAAAAACTGTTTTTT

D: NA
V: TRBV6-5
size: NA
J: TRBJ2-7
CDR3: CASITPGAVYEQYF
DNA: TGTGCCAGCATAACCCCAGGGGCGGTCTACGAGCAGTACTTC

D: TRBD1
V: TRBV6-2/TRBV6-3
size: few
J: TRBJ1-5
CDR3: CASSYAHGQGARESQPQHF
DNA: TGTGCCAGCAGTTACGCCCACGGACAGGGGGCACGGGAATCGCAGCCCCAGCATTTT

D: TRBD2
V: TRBV7-8
size: NA
J: TRBJ2-7
CDR3: CASSLLAGGEQYF
DNA: TGTGCCAGCAGCTTACTAGCGGGAGGCGAGCAGTACTTC

D: TRBD1
V: TRBV5-6
size: NA
J: TRBJ1-4
CDR3: CASSLPDRGGLFF
DNA: TGTGCCAGCAGCTTGCCCGACAGGGGAGGGCTGTTTTTT

D: NA
V: TRBV7-8
size: NA
J: TRBJ2-5
CDR3: CASSPFQGGRETQYF
DNA: TGTGCCAGCAGCCCTTTTCAGGGGGGCAGGGAGACCCAGTACTTC

D: TRBD1
V: TRBV9
size: NA
J: TRBJ1-3
CDR3: CASSVATGTGQVSGNTIYF
DNA: TGTGCCAGCAGCGTAGCTACGGGGACAGGACAAGTCTCTGGAAACACCATATATTTT

D: NA
V: TRBV4-1
size: NA
J: TRBJ2-5
CDR3: CASSQSGQTKETQYF
DNA: TGCGCCAGCAGCCAGTCCGGACAGACTAAGGAGACCCAGTACTTC

D: TRBD2
V: TRBV5-1
size: NA
J: TRBJ2-1
CDR3: CASSLFAGGLDEQFF
DNA: TGCGCCAGCAGCTTGTTTGCGGGGGGGCTCGATGAGCAGTTCTTC

D: NA
V: TRBV19
size: NA
J: TRBJ1-1
CDR3: CASRDYTEAFF
DNA: TGTGCCAGTAGGGACTACACTGAAGCTTTCTTT

D: TRBD2
V: TRBV7-6
size: once
J: TRBJ2-5
CDR3: CASSLGLAGPQETQYF
DNA: TGTGCCAGCAGCTTGGGACTAGCGGGGCCCCAAGAGACCCAGTACTTC

D: NA
V: TRBV5-5
size: NA
J: TRBJ2-7
CDR3: CASSFRGTSYEQYF
DNA: TGTGCCAGCAGCTTTCGGGGTACCTCCTACGAGCAGTACTTC

D: TRBD1
V: TRBV6-5
size: NA
J: TRBJ1-1
CDR3: CASSPSTGLTEAFF
DNA: TGTGCCAGCAGTCCTTCGACAGGGCTCACTGAAGCTTTCTTT

D: TRBD1
V: TRBV5-1
size: NA
J: TRBJ1-1
CDR3: CASRQGGAETEAFF
DNA: TGCGCCAGCAGGCAAGGGGGCGCAGAAACTGAAGCTTTCTTT

D: TRBD2
V: TRBV5-4
size: NA
J: TRBJ2-2
CDR3: CASSLEAGYGELFF
DNA: TGTGCCAGCAGCTTGGAAGCGGGATACGGGGAGCTGTTTTTT

D: NA
V: TRBV29-1
size: few
J: TRBJ2-7
CDR3: CSVAGTLRPRSYEQYF
DNA: TGCAGCGTGGCCGGGACTCTCCGACCCCGCTCCTACGAGCAGTACTTC

D: TRBD2
V: TRBV2
size: few
J: TRBJ2-5
CDR3: CASRPRGESFRINQETQYF
DNA: TGTGCCAGCAGACCCCGGGGGGAGTCATTCCGGATCAACCAAGAGACCCAGTACTTC

D: NA
V: TRBV5-1
size: NA
J: TRBJ1-3
CDR3: CASSPGHSSGNTIYF
DNA: TGCGCCAGCAGCCCGGGACACAGCTCTGGAAACACCATATATTTT

D: TRBD1
V: TRBV5-1
size: few
J: TRBJ1-4
CDR3: CASSVDRGDEKLFF
DNA: TGCGCCAGCAGCGTCGACAGGGGTGATGAAAAACTGTTTTTT

D: NA
V: TRBV6-6
size: NA
J: TRBJ2-5
CDR3: CASSYEPGETQYF
DNA: TGTGCCAGCAGTTACGAGCCGGGAGAGACCCAGTACTTC

D: NA
V: TRBV3-1/TRBV3-2
size: few
J: TRBJ1-2
CDR3: CASSQDQAGARGYTF
DNA: TGTGCCAGCAGCCAAGATCAGGCGGGGGCGCGGGGCTACACCTTC

D: NA
V: TRBV29-1
size: once
J: TRBJ2-7
CDR3: CSAGTSDRGYEQYF
DNA: TGCAGCGCTGGGACATCCGACAGAGGCTACGAGCAGTACTTC

D: NA
V: TRBV4-1
size: NA
J: TRBJ2-7
CDR3: CASSQERFAYEQYF
DNA: TGCGCCAGCAGCCAAGAACGGTTCGCCTACGAGCAGTACTTC

D: NA
V: TRBV11-2
size: NA
J: TRBJ2-1
CDR3: CASSLDWESYNEQFF
DNA: TGTGCCAGCAGCTTGGACTGGGAGTCCTACAATGAGCAGTTCTTC

D: TRBD2
V: TRBV3-1/TRBV3-2
size: NA
J: TRBJ2-1
CDR3: CASSQTSGSENEQFF
DNA: TGTGCCAGCAGCCAAACTAGCGGGAGTGAGAATGAGCAGTTCTTC

D: TRBD1
V: TRBV7-9
size: few
J: TRBJ1-1
CDR3: CASSYITGGMGEAFF
DNA: TGTGCCAGCAGTTATATAACAGGGGGCATGGGTGAAGCTTTCTTT

D: TRBD2
V: TRBV6-6
size: NA
J: TRBJ2-3
CDR3: CASSYSGTSGSDTQYF
DNA: TGTGCCAGCAGTTACTCGGGGACTAGCGGCTCAGATACGCAGTATTTT

D: NA
V: TRBV5-1
size: once
J: TRBJ1-1
CDR3: CASSGEGEARAEAFF
DNA: TGCGCCAGCTCTGGGGAGGGAGAGGCTAGGGCTGAAGCTTTCTTT

D: NA
V: TRBV18
size: NA
J: TRBJ2-2
CDR3: CASSPTTGELFF
DNA: TGTGCCAGCTCACCGACTACCGGGGAGCTGTTTTTT

D: NA
V: TRBV6-4
size: NA
J: TRBJ2-1
CDR3: CATRRDSSSYNEQFF
DNA: TGTGCCACCCGGAGGGACTCTAGCTCCTACAATGAGCAGTTCTTC

D: TRBD1
V: TRBV27
size: NA
J: TRBJ2-7
CDR3: CASSLGTVGKEQYF
DNA: TGTGCCAGCAGCCTCGGGACAGTGGGCAAGGAGCAGTACTTC

D: NA
V: TRBV24-1
size: NA
J: TRBJ1-4
CDR3: CATSGAKLEKLFF
DNA: TGTGCCACCAGTGGGGCCAAACTTGAAAAACTGTTTTTT

D: NA
V: TRBV7-9
size: NA
J: TRBJ1-5
CDR3: CASSYEVGDYQPQHF
DNA: TGTGCCAGCAGCTATGAGGTCGGGGATTATCAGCCCCAGCATTTT

D: TRBD1
V: TRBV27
size: NA
J: TRBJ1-2
CDR3: CASSTTGDYGYTF
DNA: TGTGCCAGCAGCACTACAGGGGACTATGGCTACACCTTC

D: NA
V: TRBV7-2
size: NA
J: TRBJ2-2
CDR3: CASSSRDKNTGELFF
DNA: TGTGCCAGCAGCTCCCGGGACAAGAACACCGGGGAGCTGTTTTTT

D: TRBD1
V: TRBV5-6
size: NA
J: TRBJ2-2
CDR3: CASSLTAGGFRGELFF
DNA: TGTGCCAGCAGCTTGACTGCAGGGGGATTTCGGGGGGAGCTGTTTTTT

D: NA
V: TRBV11-2
size: NA
J: TRBJ2-5
CDR3: CAIPGAQYF
DNA: TGTGCCATCCCGGGAGCCCAGTACTTC

D: NA
V: TRBV27
size: once
J: TRBJ1-5
CDR3: CASSLGGWSQPQHF
DNA: TGTGCCAGCAGTCTAGGGGGTTGGAGTCAGCCCCAGCATTTT

D: TRBD2
V: TRBV29-1
size: NA
J: TRBJ2-1
CDR3: CSVILAGELEQFF
DNA: TGCAGCGTTATTCTAGCGGGAGAACTTGAGCAGTTCTTC

D: NA
V: TRBV6-5
size: NA
J: TRBJ2-3
CDR3: CASSPVSTDTQYF
DNA: TGTGCCAGCAGTCCAGTTAGCACAGATACGCAGTATTTT

D: TRBD1
V: TRBV5-1
size: NA
J: TRBJ2-2
CDR3: CASSTPGQGYGGELFF
DNA: TGCGCCAGCAGCACCCCGGGACAGGGGTACGGCGGGGAGCTGTTTTTT

D: TRBD1
V: TRBV5-6
size: NA
J: TRBJ2-7
CDR3: CASSPDRGLSYEQYF
DNA: TGTGCCAGCAGTCCTGACAGGGGCCTCTCCTACGAGCAGTACTTC